This T cell receptor beta chain was sequenced for a study of STAT5B mutations in CD4+ large granular lymphocyte leukemia. Trimming cost V 5 bases and J 1 base, with 8 bases left between them. CDR3 length: 13 residues. CDR1 is LNHDA and CDR2 is SQIVND in the germline V gene (reference sequence). Generated by immunoSEQ multiplex PCR, the TCRdb table keeps only in-frame clones and is missing some. Altogether 25,000 to 30,000 clones are present, around four fifths being singletons, with the ten largest covering 6.2%. About this clone: No antigen is known for it.

Study-level points and caveats: TRBV06-family usage was enriched in top patient clones (8/27) versus controls (2/35).

This TCR came from a human donor in good health. The specimen sequenced was CD4+ T cells from blood buffy coats. The V call is TRBV19, the J call TRBJ1-1; D gene unclear. The CDR3 region has the DNA TGTGCCAGTAGTCCCACACAGAACACTGAAGCTTTCTTT. Encoded protein: CASSPTQNTEAFF.